Below are 2 T cell receptor beta chains sequenced from a single sample in a study of blood T cells in healthy people across ages. PCR was performed a second time for roughly 7 to 12 cycles using a sample-barcoded 5' primer and a J-beta primer mix. A single record per CDR3 protein comes from TCRdb applying MiXCR to the 5' RACE reads. Here the sample spans around 280,000 distinct CDR3 sequences, roughly 27% being singletons. The sample taken for sequencing was blood. The receptors originated from a woman between 65 and 79 years old in good health.

This clonotype came up a few times. The chain links TRBV13 to TRBJ1-6; no clear D gene. In germline, CDR1 is PRHDT, CDR2 FYEKMQ (reference sequence). With 0 bases removed from V and 10 bases from J, the gap between germline ends came to 10 bases. The CDR3 has 14 amino acids. CDR3 region: CASSLGESQSPLHF. CDR3 bases: TGTGCCAGCAGCTTAGGAGAATCACAGTCACCCCTCCACTTT.

The chain couples TRBV20-1 to TRBJ2-7; 8 bases match TRBD2. This CDR3 comprises 15 residues. V lost 5 bases to trimming and J lost 4 bases; unmatched junction nucleotides: 13. Germline V gene lookup returns CDR1 DFQATT and CDR2 SNEGSKA (reference sequence). The CDR3 DNA follows: TGCAGTGCTCGCGGCAACGGGAGGGCCCGATACGAGCAGTACTTC. This translates into CSARGNGRARYEQYF.